The 28 T cell receptor beta chains below come from one sample, sequenced in a study of cytomegalovirus exposure and HLA in healthy donors. TCRdb's table, derived via immunoSEQ multiplex PCR, lists solely in-frame clones and lacks some. This sample has approximately 140,000 clones, with approximately 86% found just once. Sequencing was carried out using PBMCs. The source of these receptors is a man aged 18 to 29 in good health and CMV-seropositive.

V usage is TRBV11-2 and J usage is TRBJ1-1; TRBD1 is a possible D gene (6 bases). The ends were cut back, 5 bases at V and 4 bases at J, with 14 bases in the middle. CDR1 and CDR2 from the germline V gene are SGHAT and FQNNGV. The CDR3 consists of 14 residues. CDR3 sequence (DNA): TGTGCCAGCAGCACCGTGGGGGGGGCCACTGAAGCTTTCTTT. It codes for CASSTVGGATEAFF.

The chain combines TRBV18 with TRBJ1-4, with TRBD1 matching 7 bases. From germline, CDR1 is KGHSH and CDR2 LQKENI. This CDR3 is built from 15 residues. The trim removed 6 bases at V and 0 bases at J, leaving 4 bases unmatched. CDR3 bases: TGTGCCAGCTCCCTAGGACAGGCAACTAATGAAAAACTGTTTTTT. Translating gives CASSLGQATNEKLFF.

Only a few counts were recorded for this clone. This rearrangement joins TRBV7-9 to TRBJ1-2; D call uncertain. Trimming removed 5 bases from V and 8 bases from J, with 15 bases in between. Germline V gene lookup returns CDR1 SEHNR and CDR2 FQNEAQ (reference sequence). There are 13 residues in the CDR3. The CDR3 region is CASSGDIFRGYTF. The DNA of the CDR3 is TGTGCCAGCAGCGGAGATATCTTTCGGGGCTACACCTTC.

The CDR3 region is CASSFNGGFEETQYF. CDR3 nucleotides: TGTGCCAGCTCGTTTAACGGGGGGTTCGAAGAGACCCAGTACTTC. The rearrangement links TRBV2 to TRBJ2-5; 7 nucleotides align to TRBD2. The CDR3 has 15 residues. CDR1 and CDR2 from the germline V gene are SNHLY and FYNNEI. J lost 3 bases, V lost 8 bases, and 12 bases had no gene match.

The chain couples TRBV15 to TRBJ2-7; TRBD1 agrees at 8 bases. CDR3 length: 16 amino acids. Trimming at V came to 4 bases and at J to 6 bases, leaving 14 bases not matched to a gene. Germline V gene lookup returns CDR1 LNHNV and CDR2 YYDKDF (reference sequence). CDR3 sequence (DNA): TGTGCCACCAGCAAAAGGGGAACAGGGGGAAAGGCCGAGCAGTACTTC. It codes for CATSKRGTGGKAEQYF.

The chain has TRBV30 and TRBJ2-5; a weak D match, TRBD2 (5 bases). The CDR3 extends over 14 amino acids. In germline, CDR1 is GTSNPN, CDR2 SVGIG (reference sequence). V lost 3 bases, J lost 7 bases, and 18 bases lay in between. The CDR3 sequence is CAWRDASMEVTQYF. The CDR3 nucleotides are TGTGCCTGGAGGGACGCCTCTATGGAGGTGACCCAGTACTTC.

The rearrangement uses TRBV9 and TRBJ1-2; a weak D match, TRBD1 (5 bases). From germline, CDR1 is SGDLS and CDR2 YYNGEE. Trimming pared 4 bases from V and 7 bases from J, leaving 20 bases between. The CDR3 covers 15 residues. The CDR3 nucleotides read TGTGCCAGCAGCCTACAGAACCAGGGAAGTGGTGGCTACACCTTC. This gives the protein CASSLQNQGSGGYTF.

The V call is TRBV7-9, the J call TRBJ1-2; no clear D gene. The germline V and J ends were trimmed by 6 bases and 1 base, with 9 bases remaining between them. This CDR3 comprises 13 residues. Looked up from germline, CDR1 is SEHNR and CDR2 is FQNEAQ (reference sequence). The CDR3 loop reads CASSPGSNYGYTF. In nucleotides, the CDR3 is TGTGCCAGCAGTCCAGGTAGTAACTATGGCTACACCTTC.

The V call is TRBV11-3, the J call TRBJ1-2; D is undetermined. Germline V CDR1 and CDR2: SGHNT, YENEEA. Trimming left V 1 base short and J 8 bases short, with 14 bases between. The CDR3 covers 14 residues. This chain's CDR3 is CASSLGGLKGGYTF. DNA of the CDR3: TGTGCCAGCAGCTTAGGAGGGTTAAAGGGCGGCTACACCTTC.

Details on this clone: Other nucleotide sequences from this sample produce the same CDR3. V usage is TRBV5-1 and J usage is TRBJ2-7; D perhaps matches TRBD2 (5 bases). CDR1 is SGHRS, CDR2 YFSETQ, per germline. The CDR3 is 14 amino acids. V lost 3 bases and J 3 bases, leaving 13 bases between the germline ends. Here the CDR3 reads CASSYTTGNYEQYF. Here the CDR3 DNA reads TGCGCCAGCAGCTATACGACGGGGAACTACGAGCAGTACTTC.

This clone occurred once. The V call is TRBV27, the J call TRBJ2-1; 8 nucleotides match TRBD2. The CDR3 runs 15 residues. Per germline, CDR1 MNHEY and CDR2 SMNVEV (reference sequence). V lost 1 base and J lost 4; bases outside the gene matches: 3. CDR3 in amino acids: CASSLFSGDYNEQFF. CDR3 nucleotides: TGTGCCAGCAGTTTATTTAGCGGGGATTACAATGAGCAGTTCTTC.

V and J are TRBV9 and TRBJ1-3; D possibly corresponds to TRBD1 (6 bases). V gave up 2 bases and J gave up 0 bases, with 9 bases separating them. CDR1 is SGDLS and CDR2 is YYNGEE in the germline V gene. The CDR3 consists of 15 residues. For the CDR3, the DNA is TGTGCCAGCAGCGTGGACAGTCGCTCTGGAAACACCATATATTTT. This translates into CASSVDSRSGNTIYF.

The CDR3 reads CARAPGTSGGETQYF. The CDR3 DNA is TGTGCCCGAGCTCCCGGGACTAGCGGCGGGGAGACCCAGTACTTC. This rearrangement joins TRBV30 to TRBJ2-5; TRBD2 matches at 11 bases. Per germline, CDR1 GTSNPN and CDR2 SVGIG (reference sequence). After removal of 8 bases from V and 5 bases from J, the junction contained 13 bases not matched to a gene. This CDR3 spans 15 amino acids.

This clone was counted a few times. The rearrangement uses TRBV9 and TRBJ2-5, with TRBD2 as a possible D gene (6 bases). The CDR3 has 14 residues. CDR1 and CDR2 from the germline V gene are SGDLS and YYNGEE. With 2 bases removed from V and 4 bases from J, the gap between germline ends came to 12 bases. The CDR3 loop reads CASSVSGHLETQYF. The CDR3 coding sequence is TGTGCCAGCAGCGTTAGCGGACACCTAGAGACCCAGTACTTC.

The chain uses TRBV6-5 and TRBJ2-3; D call uncertain. V was shortened by 4 bases and J by 2 bases, with 16 bases between the two germline ends. The CDR3 sequence is 16 residues long. Germline-derived CDR1 and CDR2 are MNHEY and SVGAGI. CDR3 sequence reads: CASSSAIQISTDTQYF. CDR3 in DNA: TGTGCCAGCAGTTCCGCAATTCAGATTTCCACAGATACGCAGTATTTT.

CDR3 nucleotide sequence: TGTGCCAGCAGCTTGCCTAGGACTCAGAGTGAGCAGTTCTTC. Residues: CASSLPRTQSEQFF. The rearrangement joins TRBV5-4 to TRBJ2-1; possibly TRBD2 for D (5 bases). This CDR3 is built from 14 residues. The germline gives CDR1 SGHNT, CDR2 YYREEE (reference sequence). V dropped 1 base and J dropped 9 bases, with 14 bases sitting between them.

The gene calls are TRBV2 and TRBJ1-2; TRBD1 might be the D (6 bases). V shed 3 bases and J shed 8 bases, with 13 bases lying between them. Germline values: CDR1 SNHLY, CDR2 FYNNEI. The CDR3 runs to 13 residues. The CDR3 sequence is CASSDRQGSGYTF. Here the CDR3 DNA reads TGTGCCAGCAGTGACCGGCAGGGGTCCGGCTACACCTTC.

The chain has TRBV18 and TRBJ2-7; TRBD2 matches 11 bases. With V trimmed by 3 bases and J by 3 bases, 16 bases remained unmatched. The CDR3 runs to 19 residues. CDR1 is KGHSH and CDR2 is LQKENI in the germline V gene. The DNA of the CDR3 is TGTGCCAGCTCACCGGTTCAGGGGGAATGGGGACTAGCGGTCTACGAGCAGTACTTC. Protein product: CASSPVQGEWGLAVYEQYF.

CDR3 in amino acids: CASSQKSGRARNEQFF. The CDR3 DNA follows: TGTGCCAGCAGTCAGAAAAGCGGGAGGGCCCGGAATGAGCAGTTCTTC. The chain is built from TRBV7-9 and TRBJ2-1; 10 nucleotides match TRBD2. The CDR3 consists of 16 residues. CDR1 is SEHNR, CDR2 FQNEAQ, per germline (reference sequence). V trimming: 6 bases; J trimming: 7 bases; junction bases outside the gene matches: 12.

This clone came up a few times. V and J are TRBV6-5 and TRBJ2-2, with D maybe TRBD1 (6 bases). This CDR3 comprises 15 residues. The germline gives CDR1 MNHEY, CDR2 SVGAGI. V was pared by 5 bases and J by 6 bases, with 16 bases between. CDR3 sequence reads: CASSRQGIGAGELFF. CDR3 DNA: TGTGCCAGCAGTCGGCAGGGGATAGGAGCCGGGGAGCTGTTTTTT.

The chain employs TRBV19 and TRBJ1-5, with a possible D match to TRBD1 (5 bases). This CDR3 is built from 15 residues. Germline loops: CDR1 LNHDA, CDR2 SQIVND (reference sequence). V was clipped by 3 bases and J by 4 bases, with 13 bases between them. In nucleotides, the CDR3 is TGTGCCAGTAGTATGGGAGGACATCCGAATCAGCCCCAGCATTTT. Encoded protein: CASSMGGHPNQPQHF.

J is TRBJ1-3 and V is TRBV5-4; D is undetermined. Germline V gene data show CDR1 as SGHNT and CDR2 as YYREEE (reference sequence). V was clipped by 2 bases and J by 4 bases, with 7 bases between them. The CDR3 has 13 residues. The CDR3 sequence is CASSFAGGNTIYF. For the CDR3, the DNA is TGTGCCAGCAGCTTTGCGGGCGGAAACACCATATATTTT.

The chain links TRBV15 to TRBJ1-4; tentative D call: TRBD1 (5 bases). Deletions cut 9 bases from V and 7 bases from J, with 18 bases between. Germline-derived CDR1 and CDR2 are LNHNV and YYDKDF (reference sequence). This CDR3 has 14 residues. The CDR3, as DNA: TGTGCCACGATGGTCGGGGGTATTGGTGAAAAACTGTTTTTT. Translation gives CATMVGGIGEKLFF.

The chain links TRBV30 to TRBJ1-3; 8 nucleotides align to TRBD1. Per the germline V gene, CDR1 is GTSNPN and CDR2 is SVGIG (reference sequence). J lost 4 bases, V lost 8 bases, and 7 bases had no gene match. The CDR3 totals 13 residues. The CDR3 is CAEIRDRGNTIYF. As DNA, the CDR3 is TGTGCCGAGATCCGGGACAGGGGAAACACCATATATTTT.

This chain links TRBV19 with TRBJ2-7; 9 positions agree with TRBD1. The CDR3 has 15 amino acids. Trimming removed 1 base from V and 3 bases from J; junction bases left unmatched: 4. Germline assignment: CDR1 LNHDA and CDR2 SQIVND (reference sequence). The CDR3 loop is CASSIAGQGVYEQYF. The DNA for the CDR3 is TGTGCCAGTAGTATAGCGGGACAGGGTGTCTACGAGCAGTACTTC.

This clone has only one observation. The chain combines TRBV5-1 with TRBJ1-1; D perhaps matches TRBD1 (5 bases). Between the trimmed V and J ends, which lost 1 base and 8 bases, there was a span of 9 bases. Germline-derived CDR1 and CDR2 are SGHRS and YFSETQ. This CDR3 spans 12 amino acids. CDR3 sequence reads: CASSLRAGEAFF. DNA for the CDR3: TGCGCCAGCAGCTTGCGGGCAGGGGAAGCTTTCTTT.

The chain is built from TRBV18 and TRBJ2-5; 8 nucleotides match TRBD1. The CDR3 has 12 amino acids. The germline CDR1 and CDR2 sequences are KGHSH and LQKENI. The trim removed 3 bases at V and 7 bases at J, leaving 1 base unmatched. CDR3 in amino acids: CASSPDRGTQYF. CDR3 nucleotides: TGTGCCAGCTCACCCGACAGGGGGACCCAGTACTTC.

This clone was picked up one time. J is TRBJ2-1 and V is TRBV27; a possible D gene is TRBD1 (5 bases). The V gene's germline CDR1 is MNHEY and CDR2 SMNVEV (reference sequence). V was cut by 5 bases and J by 7 bases, with 9 bases left in between. The CDR3 is 12 amino acids. As DNA, the CDR3 is TGTGCCAGCAGTATCAGGGATAATGAGCAGTTCTTC. Translation gives CASSIRDNEQFF.